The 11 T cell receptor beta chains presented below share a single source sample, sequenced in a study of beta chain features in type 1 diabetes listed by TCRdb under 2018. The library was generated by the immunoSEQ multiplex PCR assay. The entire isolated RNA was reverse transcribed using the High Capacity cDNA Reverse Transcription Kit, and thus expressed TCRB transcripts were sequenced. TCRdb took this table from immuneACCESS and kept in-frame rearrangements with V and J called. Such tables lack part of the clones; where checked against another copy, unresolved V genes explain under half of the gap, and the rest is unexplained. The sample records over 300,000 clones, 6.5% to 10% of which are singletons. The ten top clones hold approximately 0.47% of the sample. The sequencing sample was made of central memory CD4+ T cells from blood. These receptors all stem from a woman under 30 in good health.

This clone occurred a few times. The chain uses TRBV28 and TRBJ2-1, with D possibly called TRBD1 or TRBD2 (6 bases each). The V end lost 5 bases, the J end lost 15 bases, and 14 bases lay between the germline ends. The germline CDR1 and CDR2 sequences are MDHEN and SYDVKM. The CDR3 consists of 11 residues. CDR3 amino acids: CASSLRGLRFF. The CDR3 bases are TGTGCCAGCAGTCTTCGGGGGCTACGGTTCTTC. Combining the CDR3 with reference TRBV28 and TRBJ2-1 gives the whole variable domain DVKVTQSSRYLVKRTGEKVFLECVQDMDHENMFWYRQDPGLGLRLIYFSYDVKMKEKGDIPEGYSVSREKKERFSLILESASTNQTSMYLCASSLRGLRFFGPGTRLTVL.

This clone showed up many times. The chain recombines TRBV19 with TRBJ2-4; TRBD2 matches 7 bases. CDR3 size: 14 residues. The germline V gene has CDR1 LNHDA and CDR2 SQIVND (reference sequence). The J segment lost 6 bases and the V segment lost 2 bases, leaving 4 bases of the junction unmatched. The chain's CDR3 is CASSITGGGNIQYF. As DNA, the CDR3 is TGTGCCAGTAGTATAACGGGAGGAGGAAACATTCAGTACTTC. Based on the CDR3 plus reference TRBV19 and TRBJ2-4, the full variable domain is DGGITQSPKYLFRKEGQNVTLSCEQNLNHDAMYWYRQDPGQGLRLIYYSQIVNDFQKGDIAEGYSVSREKKESFPLTVTSAQKNPTAFYLCASSITGGGNIQYFGAGTRLSVL.

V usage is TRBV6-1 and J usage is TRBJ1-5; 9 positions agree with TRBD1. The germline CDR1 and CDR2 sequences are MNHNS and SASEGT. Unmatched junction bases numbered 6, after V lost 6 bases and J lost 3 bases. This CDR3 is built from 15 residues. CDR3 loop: CASSRTGENNQPQHF. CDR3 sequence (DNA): TGTGCCAGCAGCCGGACAGGGGAGAACAATCAGCCCCAGCATTTT.

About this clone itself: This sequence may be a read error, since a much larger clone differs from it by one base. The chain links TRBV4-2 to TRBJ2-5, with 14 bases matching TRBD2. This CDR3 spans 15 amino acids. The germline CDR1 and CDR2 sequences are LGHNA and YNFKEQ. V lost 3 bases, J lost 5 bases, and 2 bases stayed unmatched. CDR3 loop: CASSQGLAGEETQYF. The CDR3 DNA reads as TGTGCCAGCAGCCAGGGACTAGCGGGAGAGGAGACCCAGTACTTC.

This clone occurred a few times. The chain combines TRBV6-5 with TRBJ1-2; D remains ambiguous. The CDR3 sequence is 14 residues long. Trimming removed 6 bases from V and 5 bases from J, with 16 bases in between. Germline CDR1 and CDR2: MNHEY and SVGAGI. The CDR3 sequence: CASRPQHISYGYTF. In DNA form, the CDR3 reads TGTGCCAGCAGGCCCCAACATATAAGTTATGGCTACACCTTC.

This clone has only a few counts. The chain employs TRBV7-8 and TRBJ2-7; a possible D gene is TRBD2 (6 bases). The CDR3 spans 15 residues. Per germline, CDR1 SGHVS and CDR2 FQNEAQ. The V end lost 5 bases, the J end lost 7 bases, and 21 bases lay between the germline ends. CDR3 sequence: CASSARGGGPYEQYF. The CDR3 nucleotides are TGTGCCAGCAGCGCGCGGGGCGGAGGACCTTATGAGCAGTACTTC.

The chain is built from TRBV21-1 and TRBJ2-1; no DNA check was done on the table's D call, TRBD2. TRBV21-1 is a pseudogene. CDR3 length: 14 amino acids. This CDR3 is CASTPCSSYNEQFF. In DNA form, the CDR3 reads TGTGCCAGCACCCCGTGTAGCTCCTACAATGAGCAGTTCTTC.

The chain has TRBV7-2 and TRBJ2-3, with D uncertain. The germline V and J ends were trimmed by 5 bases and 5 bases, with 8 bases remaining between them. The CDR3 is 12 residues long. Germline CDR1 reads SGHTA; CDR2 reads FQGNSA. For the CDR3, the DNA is TGTGCCAGCAGCCCATTTAAAGATACGCAGTATTTT. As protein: CASSPFKDTQYF.

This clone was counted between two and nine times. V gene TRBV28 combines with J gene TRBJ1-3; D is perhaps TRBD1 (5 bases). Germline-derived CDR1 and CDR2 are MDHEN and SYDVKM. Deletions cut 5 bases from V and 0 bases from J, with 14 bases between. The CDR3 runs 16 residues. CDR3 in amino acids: CASSPDTGRSGNTIYF. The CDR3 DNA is TGTGCCAGCAGTCCCGACACGGGACGCTCTGGAAACACCATATATTTT.

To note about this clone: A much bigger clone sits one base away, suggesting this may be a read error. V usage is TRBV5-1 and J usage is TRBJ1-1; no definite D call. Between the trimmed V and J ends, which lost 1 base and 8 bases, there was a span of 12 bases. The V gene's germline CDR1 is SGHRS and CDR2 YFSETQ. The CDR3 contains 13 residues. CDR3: CASSLRETTEAFF. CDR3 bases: TGCGCCAGCAGCTTGAGGGAAACCACCGAAGCTTTCTTT.

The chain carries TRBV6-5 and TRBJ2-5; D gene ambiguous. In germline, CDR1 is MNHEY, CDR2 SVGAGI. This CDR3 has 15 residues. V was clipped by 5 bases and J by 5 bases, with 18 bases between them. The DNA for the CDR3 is TGTGCCAGCAGTCCCCTGTCCCTAGACCCGGAGACCCAGTACTTC. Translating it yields CASSPLSLDPETQYF.